The 12 T cell receptor beta chains reported below all come from one sample, sequenced in a study of Ad26.COV2.S vaccination and SARS-CoV-2 variants (dated by TCRdb to about 2021). The treatment or condition label, as the study defines it: about 20 received Ad26.COV2.S at low or high dose, single or two shots; five or six received placebo; per-sample allocation not given. Repertoires of vaccine and placebo recipients were sequenced from samples collected on day 63 after the first injection. The library was prepared using the immunoSEQ multiplex PCR assay. This is the immuneACCESS table as TCRdb keeps it, with only in-frame sequences that have V and J called. A part of the clones is gone; compared with another copy, unresolved V genes explain less than half, and the rest is unexplained. This sample comprises 360,000 or so clones, around 91% of them detected only once. The top ten clones comprise around 1.8% of the sample.

Sequences were derived from peripheral blood, sampled in a trial of Ad26.COV2.S vaccine versus placebo. The receptors stem from a person between 18 and 65 years old who received the Ad26.COV2.S COVID-19 vaccine or a placebo.

The chain uses TRBV6-5 and TRBJ2-7, with TRBD2 matching 11 bases. Trimming cost V 5 bases and J 0 bases; bases outside gene matches: 3. The CDR3 is 15 amino acids. Looked up from germline, CDR1 is MNHEY and CDR2 is SVGAGI. The CDR3 protein is CASSKTSGGSYEQYF. The CDR3 DNA is TGTGCCAGCAGTAAAACTAGCGGGGGCTCCTACGAGCAGTACTTC.

Here the CDR3 reads CASSIPRGTTEAFF. The CDR3 DNA sequence: TGTGCCAGTAGTATCCCCAGGGGCACCACTGAAGCTTTCTTT. The V and J genes are TRBV19 and TRBJ1-1; a weak D match, TRBD1 (6 bases). V lost 3 bases to trimming and J lost 4 bases, with 12 bases between them. Germline assignment: CDR1 LNHDA and CDR2 SQIVND (reference sequence). The CDR3 has 14 amino acids.

The chain has TRBV27 and TRBJ2-1; D ambiguous. Trimming took 2 bases from V and 5 from J, leaving 7 bases between them. This CDR3 region has 13 residues. CDR1 and CDR2 (germline): MNHEY, SMNVEV (reference sequence). The CDR3 DNA reads as TGTGCCAGCAGTTTAAGGAGAGACAATGAGCAGTTCTTC. Protein: CASSLRRDNEQFF.

This chain joins TRBV2 and TRBJ2-3, with 8 bases fitting TRBD2. The junction had 10 bases not matched to a gene; V was cut back by 4 bases and J by 1 base. The germline gives CDR1 SNHLY, CDR2 FYNNEI. The CDR3 has 17 residues. Written as DNA, the CDR3 is TGTGCCAGCAGTGTAACTAGCGGCGGAGGGGGCACAGATACGCAGTATTTT. It specifies CASSVTSGGGGTDTQYF.

The chain recombines TRBV14 with TRBJ1-5; D might be TRBD1 (5 bases). Trimming pared 4 bases from V and 3 bases from J, leaving 13 bases between. The CDR3 is 15 amino acids. Germline assignment: CDR1 SGHDN and CDR2 FVKESK. The CDR3 bases are TGTGCCAGCAGCCCGTGGGGGTGGAACAATCAGCCCCAGCATTTT. It yields the protein CASSPWGWNNQPQHF.

Concerning this clone itself: This specimen includes other DNA sequences encoding the same CDR3. This chain links TRBV12-3 or TRBV12-4 with TRBJ2-5; maybe TRBD2 (6 bases). This CDR3 has 13 amino acids. Trimming removed 3 bases at V and 1 base at J, with 6 bases between. CDR3 bases: TGTGCCAGCAGTTTGGGACTCCAAGAGACCCAGTACTTC. It yields the protein CASSLGLQETQYF.

This rearrangement joins TRBV5-1 to TRBJ2-5; no reliable D call. Germline-derived CDR1 and CDR2 are SGHRS and YFSETQ. This CDR3 spans 12 amino acids. V lost 7 bases and J lost 5, with 12 bases in between. The DNA of the CDR3 is TGCGCCAGCCAAGGGCTTCTGGAGACCCAGTACTTC. Encoded protein: CASQGLLETQYF.

The V gene is TRBV27, the J gene TRBJ2-7; TRBD1 matches 8 bases. V shed 5 bases and J 5 bases; nucleotides not matched to a gene: 11. CDR3 size: 15 residues. The germline gives CDR1 MNHEY, CDR2 SMNVEV (reference sequence). The CDR3 is CASSPWTGLGNEQYF. The CDR3 coding sequence is TGTGCCAGCAGTCCGTGGACAGGGTTAGGTAACGAGCAGTACTTC.

This chain connects TRBV5-6 to TRBJ1-6; D unresolved. V gave up 4 bases and J gave up 0 bases, with 11 bases separating them. This CDR3 region has 16 residues. Germline V gene lookup returns CDR1 SGHDT and CDR2 YYEEEE. The CDR3 coding sequence is TGTGCCAGCAGCGGTACGGGGAGCTCCTATAATTCACCCCTCCACTTT. Its protein product is CASSGTGSSYNSPLHF.

The chain recombines TRBV18 with TRBJ2-7; TRBD1 aligns across 7 bases. Trimming took 4 bases from V and 4 from J; bases not matched to a gene: 13. The germline gives CDR1 KGHSH, CDR2 LQKENI. This CDR3 spans 16 amino acids. The CDR3: CASSRGWDSLPYEQYF. The CDR3 DNA follows: TGTGCCAGCTCACGAGGCTGGGACAGTCTTCCGTACGAGCAGTACTTC.

The chain is built from TRBV9 and TRBJ1-4; D possibly corresponds to TRBD1 (5 bases). CDR1 and CDR2 from the germline V gene are SGDLS and YYNGEE. Between the trimmed V and J ends, which lost 2 bases and 4 bases, there was a span of 12 bases. The CDR3 loop spans 15 amino acids. This CDR3 reads CASSVAWGINEKLFF. CDR3 nucleotides: TGTGCCAGCAGCGTCGCGTGGGGGATTAATGAAAAACTGTTTTTT.

The rearrangement joins TRBV28 to TRBJ1-5, with TRBD1 matching over 9 bases. From germline, CDR1 is MDHEN and CDR2 SYDVKM. The CDR3 spans 14 residues. The V segment lost 5 bases and the J segment 6 bases; nucleotides outside the gene matches: 5. The CDR3 DNA follows: TGTGCCAGCAGTCGGACAGGGGACGGTCAGCCCCAGCATTTT. Translation: CASSRTGDGQPQHF.